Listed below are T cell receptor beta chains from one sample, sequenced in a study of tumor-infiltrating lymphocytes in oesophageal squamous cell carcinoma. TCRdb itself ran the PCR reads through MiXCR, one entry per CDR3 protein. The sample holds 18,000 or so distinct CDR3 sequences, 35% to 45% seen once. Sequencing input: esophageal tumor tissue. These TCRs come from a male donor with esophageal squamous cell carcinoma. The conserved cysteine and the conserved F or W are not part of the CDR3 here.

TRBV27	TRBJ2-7	ASSSGDTGYEQY
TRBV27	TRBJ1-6	ASRNRGGFYNEQY
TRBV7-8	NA	ASSLDSGSAETQY
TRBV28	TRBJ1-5	ASSLRDFNQPQH
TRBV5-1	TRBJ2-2	ASSAGGSAGELF
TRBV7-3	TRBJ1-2	ASSLSGLGGYT
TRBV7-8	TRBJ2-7	ASSSRASGEQY
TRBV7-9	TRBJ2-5	ASSPPWGGETQY
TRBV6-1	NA	ASSRTYSEQF
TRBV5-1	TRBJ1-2	ASSFTQTPGYGYT
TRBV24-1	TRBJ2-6	ATSDSTAVSGANVLT
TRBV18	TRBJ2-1	ASSPRGLAGGEQF
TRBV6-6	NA	ASSYSGQDIETQY
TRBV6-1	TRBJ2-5	ASSYGELNEQY
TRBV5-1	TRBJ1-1	ASSWGQGSNTEAF
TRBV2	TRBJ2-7	ASSPPQTHPEQY
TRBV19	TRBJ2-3	ASRAAGGPDTQY
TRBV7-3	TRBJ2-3	ASSSHSSAGDTQY
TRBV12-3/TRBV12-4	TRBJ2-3	ASSLVGQASTDTQY
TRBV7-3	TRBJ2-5	ASSIQGSETQY
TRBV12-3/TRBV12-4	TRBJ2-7	ASSISGGPYEQY
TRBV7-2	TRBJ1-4	ASSLVGSGNEKLF
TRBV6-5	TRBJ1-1	ASSEGREGYEQF
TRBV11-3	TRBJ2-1	ASSPRVGTAYNEQF
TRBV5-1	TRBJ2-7	ASSLQPPISYEQY
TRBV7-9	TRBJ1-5	ASGSGFGDQPQH
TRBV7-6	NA	ASSLGSARETQY
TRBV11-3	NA	ASSPILAGDRGETQY
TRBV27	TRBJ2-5	ASAWRGEETQY
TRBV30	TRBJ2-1	AWSRGQGFGNEQF
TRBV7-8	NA	ASSPPLADYEQY
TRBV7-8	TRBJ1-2	ASSLAVGTAYGYT
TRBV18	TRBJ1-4	ASSPDGGANEKLF
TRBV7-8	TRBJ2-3	ASSHRTGADTQY
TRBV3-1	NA	ASSQFQTSYYEQY
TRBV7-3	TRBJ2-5	ASSLSAAGHTGELY
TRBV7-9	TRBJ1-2	ASSQGIGYT
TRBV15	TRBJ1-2	ATSRDLAASYGYT
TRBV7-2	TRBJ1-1	ASSSSGVGNTEAF
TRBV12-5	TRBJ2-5	ASGLGLAVSETQY
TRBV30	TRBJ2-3	AWTWGVSTDTQY
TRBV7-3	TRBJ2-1	ASSPIVAVPGEQF
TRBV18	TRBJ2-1	ASSRQGGSYNEQF
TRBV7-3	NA	ASSLKVAGGPNEQF
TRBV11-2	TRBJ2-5	ASSPNRGGGETQY
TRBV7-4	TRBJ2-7	ASSLGGTSNEQY
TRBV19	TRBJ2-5	ASKGGYQETQY
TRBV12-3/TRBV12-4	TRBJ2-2	ASRNGVAGGHGELF
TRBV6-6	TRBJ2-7	ASSQDQYEQY
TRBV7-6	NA	ASSDDIYEQY
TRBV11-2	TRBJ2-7	ASSPHETSGYEQY
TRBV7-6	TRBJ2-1	ASSRSLVSYNEQF
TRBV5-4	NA	ASSFPGTATYEQY
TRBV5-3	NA	ASSSGVATSYEQY
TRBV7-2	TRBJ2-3	ASSKQGAVYDTQY
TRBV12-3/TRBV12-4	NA	ASSLWRDEQY
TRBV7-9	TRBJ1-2	ASGQGGNYGYT
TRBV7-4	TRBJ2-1	ASSRIGEGLSDEQF